Listed below are T cell receptor beta chains from one sample, sequenced in a study of blood T cell repertoires in COVID-19. Clones were read by immunoSEQ multiplex PCR, and TCRdb kept only the in-frame ones, dropping some. The data show around 150,000 clones, 81% seen once. Sequenced input: peripheral blood. The receptors come from a woman aged 55-69 years with active or convalescent COVID-19. Both conserved end residues are trimmed from each CDR3. D genes are given only for firm matches.

J gene,D gene,V gene,CDR3 length,CDR3 protein
TRBJ2-1,NA,TRBV19,13,ASSISGVMGNEQF
TRBJ1-6,NA,TRBV27,11,ASSNRPNSPLH
TRBJ2-1,NA,TRBV6-4,11,ASSDFLYNEQF
TRBJ2-5,TRBD1,TRBV6-1,12,ASSEGTGGVTQY
TRBJ1-6,TRBD1,TRBV19,14,ASSTRDRGLGSPLH
TRBJ1-2,NA,TRBV30,10,AWQGTSYGYT
TRBJ1-1,NA,TRBV6-5,11,ASSSVPYTEAF
TRBJ1-6,NA,TRBV28,13,ASSQTGTDNSPLH
TRBJ2-2,TRBD2,TRBV28,15,ASSLYPSGPNTGELF
TRBJ2-7,TRBD1,TRBV9,13,ASSVMGQGTYEQY
TRBJ1-1,NA,TRBV30,13,AWRPGVLLNTEAF
TRBJ2-5,TRBD1,TRBV18,13,ASSPRGQDQETQY
TRBJ1-2,NA,TRBV3-1/TRBV3-2,12,ASSQGRGRGGYT
TRBJ1-1,NA,TRBV6-5,11,ASIRGESTEAF
TRBJ2-6,NA,TRBV19,13,ASSIDSSGANVLT
TRBJ1-1,NA,TRBV5-1,12,ASSLDGGEFEAF
TRBJ1-2,NA,TRBV5-1,12,ASSLEADSRGYT
TRBJ1-2,NA,TRBV28,12,ASSLLQDTYGYT
TRBJ2-5,NA,TRBV3-1/TRBV3-2,11,ASSQSLQETQY
TRBJ1-6,NA,TRBV28,14,ASSLYESSYNSPLH
TRBJ1-1,NA,TRBV29-1,9,SGRDTQEAF
TRBJ2-7,TRBD1,TRBV28,14,ASSLLTGTVVYEQY
TRBJ1-1,NA,TRBV27,13,ASSPSTARRTEAF
TRBJ2-3,TRBD1,TRBV5-5,13,ASSAGGPSTDTQY
TRBJ2-1,TRBD2,TRBV7-2,13,ASRTSGNPDNEQF
TRBJ2-2,TRBD2,TRBV4-2,18,ASSQSPGLAGALNTGELF